This TCR beta chain was captured by sequencing in a study of shared clonotypes between healthy human individuals. Whole-study findings and limits: Investigators expected sequencing depth to affect clonotype sharing among donors. Larger richness was generally estimated for naive than memory subsets. Generation probability values for non-shared clonotypes were lower than those for clonotypes shared by all four donors.

As regards this clone: Its antigen is not known.

Roughly 200 ng DNA, about 30,000 T cell genomes, went into each sorted-subset replicate PCR. The repertoire was sequenced with immunoSEQ multiplex PCR; TCRdb's copy has only in-frame clones and lacks some. The sample shows about 110,000 clones, approximately 70% of them seen only once. Sequenced sample: memory CD8+ T cells sorted from blood. Subset denoted: CD45RO+ cells pooled with CCR7-negative TemRA cells. The sequence derives from a woman aged 25 to 39 in good health.

CDR3 DNA: TGTGCCAGCAGCCGCTTGGACAGGGACGAGCAGTACTTC. Translation gives CASSRLDRDEQYF. The chain employs TRBV28 and TRBJ2-7; 8 nucleotides agree with TRBD1. Trimming cost V 6 bases and J 5 bases; bases outside gene matches: 6. In germline, CDR1 is MDHEN, CDR2 SYDVKM. The CDR3 runs to 13 residues.